The 20 T cell receptor beta chains below all came from one sample that was sequenced in a study of shared clonotypes between healthy human individuals. Profiled with immunoSEQ multiplex PCR; TCRdb holds only in-frame clones, not every one. This sample carries 500,000 to 700,000 clones, about 95% of them seen once, and the ten largest clones take 0.11%. Cells designated naive CD8 were CD45RO-negative and were positively selected for CCR7, with terminally differentiated effector memory CD45RA+ cells excluded. Sequenced input: naive CD8+ T cells sorted from blood. The receptor set was obtained from a woman aged 25 to 45 in good health.

This clone was observed a single time. The chain couples TRBV7-2 to TRBJ2-7, with D tentatively TRBD1 or TRBD2 (6 bases each). Germline loops: CDR1 SGHTA, CDR2 FQGNSA. V lost 1 base and J 3 bases, leaving 10 bases between the germline ends. The CDR3 is 14 amino acids. This chain's CDR3 is CASSLGGTYYEQYF. Written as DNA, the CDR3 is TGTGCCAGCAGCTTAGGCGGGACATACTACGAGCAGTACTTC.

The rearrangement joins TRBV4-1 to TRBJ2-1; 9 positions match TRBD2. From germline, CDR1 is MGHRA and CDR2 YSYEKL. The V segment lost 4 bases and the J segment 8 bases; nucleotides outside the gene matches: 12. The CDR3 is made up of 16 amino acids. Here the CDR3 reads CASSPPTSGVGDEQFF. CDR3 nucleotides: TGCGCCAGCAGCCCCCCGACTAGCGGTGTTGGCGATGAGCAGTTCTTC.

V usage is TRBV5-6 and J usage is TRBJ2-7, with a tentative D call TRBD2 (7 bases). There are 14 residues in the CDR3. Trimming took 5 bases from V and 3 from J, leaving 15 bases between them. Germline lookup yields CDR1 SGHDT and CDR2 YYEEEE. CDR3 bases: TGTGCCAGCAGAATTCGGGGGGCACTCTACGAGCAGTACTTC. As protein: CASRIRGALYEQYF.

The chain has TRBV13 and TRBJ2-7, with 10 bases aligning to TRBD1. V lost 1 base and J lost 2; bases outside the gene matches: 2. The germline V gene has CDR1 PRHDT and CDR2 FYEKMQ (reference sequence). The CDR3 runs to 15 residues. CDR3 coding DNA: TGTGCCAGCAGCTTAGCGGGACAGGGGACCTACGAGCAGTACTTC. Protein product: CASSLAGQGTYEQYF.

Remarks on this clone: Other nucleotide sequences from this sample produce the same CDR3. The rearrangement joins TRBV13 to TRBJ2-5; D uncertain. The assigned J gene may be wrong: the sequence end matches TRBJ2-7 better. The CDR3 contains 13 residues. Germline CDR1 is PRHDT and CDR2 is FYEKMQ (reference sequence). The CDR3 loop is CASSLTSSYEQYF. The CDR3 nucleotides read TGTGCCAGCAGCTTAACAAGCTCCTACGAGCAGTACTTC.

V usage is TRBV28 and J usage is TRBJ2-7; the D is unclear. In germline, CDR1 is MDHEN, CDR2 SYDVKM. This CDR3 is 14 amino acids long. Trimming left V 2 bases short and J 2 bases short, with 10 bases between. CDR3 sequence: CASSLPSKAYEQYF. The CDR3 DNA follows: TGTGCCAGCAGTTTACCCAGCAAAGCCTACGAGCAGTACTTC.

The chain recombines TRBV7-6 with TRBJ2-1; 8 bases are shared with TRBD2. The length of the CDR3 is 15 residues. V was clipped by 1 base and J by 8 bases; unmatched bases: 7. The germline V gene has CDR1 SGHVS and CDR2 FNYEAQ. CDR3 DNA sequence: TGTGCCAGCAGCTTAGGGCTAGCGGGTAGGCATGAGCAGTTCTTC. Protein sequence: CASSLGLAGRHEQFF. The entire variable domain, with the rest obtained from reference TRBV7-6 and TRBJ2-1, is as follows: GAGVSQSPRYKVTKRGQDVALRCDPISGHVSLYWYRQALGQGPEFLTYFNYEAQQDKSGLPNDRFSAERPEGSISTLTIQRTEQRDSAMYRCASSLGLAGRHEQFFGPGTRLTVL.

The chain has TRBV7-9 and TRBJ2-5; 7 bases align to TRBD1. Germline CDR1 is SEHNR and CDR2 is FQNEAQ (reference sequence). This CDR3 comprises 12 residues. The trim removed 6 bases at V and 3 bases at J, leaving 1 base unmatched. The CDR3 DNA sequence: TGTGCCAGCAGGGGGACAGAAGAGACCCAGTACTTC. Amino acids: CASRGTEETQYF.

The chain recombines TRBV29-1 with TRBJ1-2; 10 nucleotides agree with TRBD1. Germline V gene lookup returns CDR1 SQVTM and CDR2 ANQGSEA. J was trimmed by 3 bases and V by 7 bases; bases with no gene match: 23. The CDR3 is 19 amino acids. CDR3 nucleotide sequence: TGCAGCGCCCAACCCGGGACAGGGGTTCTCGCTGAAGAACACTATGGCTACACCTTC. This codes for CSAQPGTGVLAEEHYGYTF.

This clone came up a few times. The V gene is TRBV19, the J gene TRBJ2-2; D unresolved. The CDR3 is 15 amino acids. The germline V and J ends were trimmed by 3 bases and 3 bases, with 11 bases remaining between them. Germline CDR1 and CDR2: LNHDA and SQIVND (reference sequence). CDR3 sequence (DNA): TGTGCCAGTAGTATTCTTAGCAGTTACACCGGGGAGCTGTTTTTT. Translating it yields CASSILSSYTGELFF.

The V gene is TRBV2, the J gene TRBJ2-7; D uncertain. In germline, CDR1 is SNHLY, CDR2 FYNNEI. The CDR3 is 12 residues long. V dropped 4 bases and J dropped 6 bases, with 10 bases sitting between them. CDR3 region: CASSVGRIEQYF. CDR3 in DNA: TGTGCCAGCAGTGTAGGCAGAATCGAGCAGTACTTC.

This clone was recorded only once. This chain uses TRBV19 with TRBJ2-3, with TRBD2 matching 10 bases. The V segment lost 2 bases and the J segment 3 bases; nucleotides outside the gene matches: 8. This CDR3 spans 17 amino acids. Germline lookup yields CDR1 LNHDA and CDR2 SQIVND (reference sequence). CDR3 DNA: TGTGCCAGTAGTATACGGCTAGCGGGAGCTCCTACAGATACGCAGTATTTT. This sequence encodes CASSIRLAGAPTDTQYF.

This chain joins TRBV4-1 and TRBJ2-2; TRBD1 matches 8 bases. Germline CDR1 is MGHRA and CDR2 is YSYEKL. Unmatched junction bases numbered 3, after V lost 3 bases and J lost 3 bases. The CDR3 consists of 15 residues. The CDR3 DNA follows: TGCGCCAGCAGCCAGAGGACAGGGTACACCGGGGAGCTGTTTTTT. Its translation is CASSQRTGYTGELFF.

The chain carries TRBV23-1 and TRBJ2-7; 7 nucleotides match TRBD2. TRBV23-1 is sorted into the ORF group, with uncertain function. V gave up 2 bases and J gave up 4 bases; unmatched junction bases: 11. The CDR3 length is 16 residues. CDR3 region: CASSQPRGASGYEQYF. CDR3 in DNA: TGCGCCAGCAGTCAACCCCGGGGAGCTAGCGGTTACGAGCAGTACTTC.

CDR3 nucleotide sequence: TGTGCCAGCAGCCCCGAGGTTGGGGGAAGACACTATGGCTACACCTTC. Its protein product is CASSPEVGGRHYGYTF. V and J are TRBV7-9 and TRBJ1-2; TRBD1 might be the D (5 bases). The V and J ends lost 5 bases and 3 bases respectively, with 19 bases between them. CDR1 is SEHNR and CDR2 is FQNEAQ in the germline V gene (reference sequence). This CDR3 has 16 residues.

This clone was counted a single time. V gene TRBV19 combines with J gene TRBJ2-1, with TRBD2 matching 9 bases. Germline CDR1 and CDR2: LNHDA and SQIVND (reference sequence). With V trimmed by 3 bases and J by 14 bases, 14 bases remained unmatched. CDR3 size: 15 residues. The CDR3 loop reads CASSMNSGSYLTEFF. In DNA, the CDR3 is TGTGCCAGTAGTATGAATAGCGGGAGTTACCTTACGGAGTTCTTC.

The chain couples TRBV25-1 to TRBJ1-5; 9 nucleotides line up with TRBD1. Germline lookup yields CDR1 MGHDK and CDR2 SYGVNS. Germline trimming cut 9 bases from V and 1 base from J; bases unmatched to any gene: 7. The CDR3 loop spans 15 amino acids. The CDR3 DNA sequence: TGTGCCAGTAGCCGGGACAGGGACAGCAATCAGCCCCAGCATTTT. This gives the protein CASSRDRDSNQPQHF.

J is TRBJ2-7 and V is TRBV7-2; D gene ambiguous. Per the germline V gene, CDR1 is SGHTA and CDR2 is FQGNSA. CDR3 size: 15 residues. The V gene lost 1 base and the J gene lost 4 bases, with 14 bases spanning the gap. Here the CDR3 reads CASSLVDSPQYEQYF. The CDR3 DNA follows: TGTGCCAGCAGCTTAGTTGACTCCCCACAATACGAGCAGTACTTC.

The rearrangement joins TRBV4-1 to TRBJ1-5; TRBD1 matches at 8 bases. Germline values: CDR1 MGHRA, CDR2 YSYEKL. This CDR3 is 16 amino acids long. The trim removed 6 bases at V and 3 bases at J, leaving 10 bases unmatched. The CDR3 spells CASRRTLGQDNQPQHF. CDR3 bases: TGCGCCAGCAGGCGTACACTGGGACAGGACAATCAGCCCCAGCATTTT.

Details on this clone: Other DNA sequences in the same sample also yield this CDR3. The chain links TRBV6-5 to TRBJ2-2; unclear D gene. The CDR3 runs 12 residues. Trimming pared 4 bases from V and 5 bases from J, leaving 5 bases between. The germline V gene has CDR1 MNHEY and CDR2 SVGAGI. CDR3 sequence (DNA): TGTGCCAGCAGTTCAGGAACCGGGGAGCTGTTTTTT. It yields the protein CASSSGTGELFF.